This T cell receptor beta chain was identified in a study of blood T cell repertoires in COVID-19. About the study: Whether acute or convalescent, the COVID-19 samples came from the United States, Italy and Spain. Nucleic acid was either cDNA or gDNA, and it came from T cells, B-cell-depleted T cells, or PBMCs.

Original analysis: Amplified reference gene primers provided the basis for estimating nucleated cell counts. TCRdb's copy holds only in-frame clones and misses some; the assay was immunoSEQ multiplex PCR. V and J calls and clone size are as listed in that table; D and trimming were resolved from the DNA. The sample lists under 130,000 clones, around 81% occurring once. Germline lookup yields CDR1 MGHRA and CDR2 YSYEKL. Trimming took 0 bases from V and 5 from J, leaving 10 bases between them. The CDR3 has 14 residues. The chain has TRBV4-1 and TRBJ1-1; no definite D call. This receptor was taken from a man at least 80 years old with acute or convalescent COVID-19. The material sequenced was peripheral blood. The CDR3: CASSQDPRGTEAFF. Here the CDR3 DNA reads TGCGCCAGCAGCCAAGATCCCCGAGGAACTGAAGCTTTCTTT.